This paragraph covers one TCR beta chain sequence. The antigen is not known. This sample is part of a study of cytomegalovirus exposure and HLA in healthy donors. Whole-study findings and limits: Relative to the 666-donor mean, N-insertions were reportedly fewer in an Asian-associated ancestry cluster in a later analysis. Reportedly, diagnosis of cytomegalovirus status by the classifier showed high specificity and sensitivity.

In the PCR, 60 Vbeta and 13 Jbeta primers were used. The data were produced by immunoSEQ multiplex PCR, yet TCRdb's version contains in-frame clones alone and is incomplete. The sample's table shows 130,000 or so clones. Looked up from germline, CDR1 is LNHNV and CDR2 is YYDKDF (reference sequence). This CDR3 region has 14 residues. Trimming cost V 4 bases and J 5 bases, with 9 bases left between them. V is TRBV15 and J is TRBJ1-6, with D perhaps matching TRBD1 (5 bases). This TCR derives from a woman aged 18-35 years in good health and CMV-seronegative. Sequenced: PBMCs. The DNA for the CDR3 is TGTGCCACCAGCATAGGGGAGGATAATTCACCCCTCCACTTT. It yields the protein CATSIGEDNSPLHF.